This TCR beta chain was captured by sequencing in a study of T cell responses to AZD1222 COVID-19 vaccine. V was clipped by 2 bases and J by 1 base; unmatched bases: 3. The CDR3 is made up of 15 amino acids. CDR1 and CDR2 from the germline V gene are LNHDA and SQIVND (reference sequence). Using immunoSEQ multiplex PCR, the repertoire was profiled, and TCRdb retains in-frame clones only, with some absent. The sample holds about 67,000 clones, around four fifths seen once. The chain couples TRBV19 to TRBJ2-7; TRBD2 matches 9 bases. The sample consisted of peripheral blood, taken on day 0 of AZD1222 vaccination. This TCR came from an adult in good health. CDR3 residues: CASSIPLAGSYEQYF. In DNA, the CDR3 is TGTGCCAGTAGTATACCCCTAGCGGGATCCTACGAGCAGTACTTC.